This TCR beta chain was recovered during a study of blood T cell repertoires in COVID-19. The V gene's germline CDR1 is LNHNV and CDR2 YYDKDF (reference sequence). The CDR3 is 13 amino acids. Clones were sequenced by immunoSEQ multiplex PCR, and TCRdb holds only the in-frame ones, with some missing. The sample lists about 220,000 clones, about nine tenths occurring once. About this clone itself: An end of the junction differs from the germline gene, which may be a read error.

The chain recombines TRBV15 with TRBJ2-4, with 9 bases matching TRBD1. This clonotype was obtained from a woman aged 30 to 39 with acute COVID-19. Sequencing used PBMCs or T cells enriched from blood (not recorded which). This CDR3 reads CATSRDLRGTGIF. The CDR3 nucleotides read TGTGCCACCAGCAGAGATCTGAGAGGGACAGGGATCTTC. Using reference TRBV15 and TRBJ2-4 for the parts outside the CDR3, the full variable domain is DAMVIQNPRYQVTQFGKPVTLSCSQTLNHNVMYWYQQKSSQAPKLLFHYYDKDFNNEADTPDNFQSRRPNTSFCFLDIRSPGLGDTAMYLCATSRDLRGTGIFGAGTRLSVL.